One sample yielded the 29 T cell receptor beta chains listed below, sequenced in a study of blood T cell repertoires in COVID-19. TCRdb's table, derived via immunoSEQ multiplex PCR, lists solely in-frame clones and lacks some. The profile shows 80,000 to 85,000 clones, roughly four fifths of them singletons. Source material: peripheral blood. The receptors were gathered from a human donor in a cohort sampled during active COVID-19.

The rearrangement uses TRBV6-2 or TRBV6-3 and TRBJ1-2; no clear D. This CDR3 is 11 amino acids long. Germline V gene lookup returns CDR1 MNHEY and CDR2 SVGEGT. Trimming cost V 4 bases and J 5 bases, with 5 bases left between them. CDR3: CASSLLYGYTF. CDR3 sequence (DNA): TGTGCCAGCAGTTTACTATATGGCTACACCTTC.

CDR3: CASSTPGGNREKLFF. The CDR3 region has the DNA TGTGCCAGTAGTACACCAGGGGGCAATAGGGAAAAACTGTTTTTT. V and J are TRBV19 and TRBJ1-4; 8 nucleotides align to TRBD1. V lost 4 bases to trimming and J lost 8 bases; unmatched junction nucleotides: 9. The CDR3 loop spans 15 amino acids. Germline CDR1 reads LNHDA; CDR2 reads SQIVND (reference sequence).

The chain joins TRBV10-3 to TRBJ1-1; D not resolved. The V gene lost 4 bases and the J gene lost 0 bases, with 6 bases spanning the gap. The CDR3 length is 13 residues. The V gene's germline CDR1 is ENHRY and CDR2 SYGVKD. CDR3 coding DNA: TGTGCCATCAGTGCAGGCATGAACACTGAAGCTTTCTTT. Amino acids: CAISAGMNTEAFF.

V usage is TRBV6-5 and J usage is TRBJ2-7, with 8 bases identical to TRBD1. The CDR3 consists of 15 residues. Germline V gene lookup returns CDR1 MNHEY and CDR2 SVGAGI. V lost 0 bases and J lost 3; bases outside the gene matches: 4. The CDR3, as DNA: TGTGCCAGCAGTTACTCTAGGACAGGGAACTACGAGCAGTACTTC. Translation: CASSYSRTGNYEQYF.

The rearrangement joins TRBV7-8 to TRBJ2-1, with 8 bases lining up with TRBD2. Per the germline V gene, CDR1 is SGHVS and CDR2 is FQNEAQ. CDR3 length: 15 amino acids. Trimming cost V 5 bases and J 4 bases; bases outside gene matches: 7. The CDR3 reads CASSKEASGYNEQFF. For the CDR3, the DNA is TGTGCCAGCAGCAAAGAGGCTAGCGGGTACAATGAGCAGTTCTTC.

The chain carries TRBV5-1 and TRBJ1-1; D is perhaps TRBD1 (6 bases). CDR1 and CDR2 (germline): SGHRS, YFSETQ. The CDR3 spans 15 residues. Trimming removed 4 bases from V and 0 bases from J, with 13 bases in between. CDR3 DNA sequence: TGCGCCAGCAGCCTCCAGGGGACCGTGAACACTGAAGCTTTCTTT. Translating gives CASSLQGTVNTEAFF.

In this sample, this clone turned up a few times. This rearrangement joins TRBV3-1 (or the pseudogene TRBV3-2) to TRBJ2-1, with 7 bases identical to TRBD2. CDR1 and CDR2 (germline): LGHDT, YNNKEL (reference sequence). V lost 1 base to trimming and J lost 2 bases; unmatched junction nucleotides: 2. There are 15 residues in the CDR3. The CDR3 here is CASSQVGGTYNEQFF. CDR3 in DNA: TGTGCCAGCAGCCAAGTCGGGGGGACCTACAATGAGCAGTTCTTC.

The rearrangement joins TRBV5-4 to TRBJ2-2; D is possibly TRBD2 (6 bases). Germline V gene sequence: CDR1 SGHNT, CDR2 YYREEE (reference sequence). Trimming cost V 2 bases and J 1 base, with 12 bases left between them. The CDR3 sequence is 16 residues long. CDR3: CASSFGGQMNTGELFF. The DNA for the CDR3 is TGTGCCAGCAGCTTTGGAGGGCAGATGAACACCGGGGAGCTGTTTTTT.

This sequence joins TRBV6-1 and TRBJ1-2, with D unresolved. Trimming took off 1 base at V and 4 bases at J, with 7 bases between the two ends. Germline V CDR1 and CDR2: MNHNS, SASEGT. This CDR3 has 13 residues. CDR3 loop: CASSEGGSYGYTF. For the CDR3, the DNA is TGTGCCAGCAGTGAAGGCGGCAGCTATGGCTACACCTTC.

J is TRBJ2-3 and V is TRBV2, with D maybe TRBD2 (7 bases). Germline V gene data show CDR1 as SNHLY and CDR2 as FYNNEI. CDR3 length: 16 residues. Trimming left V 8 bases short and J 3 bases short, with 21 bases between. The CDR3 nucleotides are TGTGCCAGCTACTCCTCGGCGGGGGCCGGTACAGATACGCAGTATTTT. This gives the protein CASYSSAGAGTDTQYF. Looking up the rest from reference TRBV2 and TRBJ2-3 gives the full variable domain: EPEVTQTPSHQVTQMGQEVILRCVPISNHLYFYWYRQILGQKVEFLVSFYNNEISEKSEIFDDQFSVERPDGSNFTLKIRSTKLEDSAMYFCASYSSAGAGTDTQYFGPGTRLTVL.

The chain employs TRBV3-1 (or the pseudogene TRBV3-2) and TRBJ1-1, with TRBD1 matching over 8 bases. This CDR3 is built from 14 residues. In germline, CDR1 is LGHDT, CDR2 YNNKEL (reference sequence). Trimming cost V 3 bases and J 5 bases; bases outside gene matches: 5. CDR3 coding DNA: TGTGCCAGCAGCCAGCCTCAGGGGGCAACTGAAGCTTTCTTT. Translation: CASSQPQGATEAFF.

For this clone: One end of the junction varies from germline; a read error may be responsible. The V and J genes are TRBV30 and TRBJ1-1; D is unclear. This CDR3 contains 12 residues. The germline V gene encodes CDR1 GTSNPN and CDR2 SVGIG (reference sequence). DNA of the CDR3: TGTACCTGGCTCTCCGGGGTCGGGGTAGCTTTCTTT. This translates into CTWLSGVGVAFF.

The rearrangement joins TRBV20-1 to TRBJ2-3; 8 nucleotides match TRBD1. J was trimmed by 0 bases and V by 3 bases; bases with no gene match: 8. CDR1 and CDR2 from the germline V gene are DFQATT and SNEGSKA (reference sequence). CDR3 length: 16 residues. The CDR3 region is CSASGWTGRSTDTQYF. In nucleotides, the CDR3 is TGCAGTGCTAGTGGGTGGACAGGGAGGAGCACAGATACGCAGTATTTT.

In DNA form, the CDR3 reads TGTGCCAGCAGCTCAGGGACAGGGGGGAAACTGTTTTTT. It is translated as CASSSGTGGKLFF. The chain has TRBV7-3 and TRBJ1-4; TRBD1 matches at 11 bases. Germline trimming cut 4 bases from V and 11 bases from J; bases unmatched to any gene: 3. The germline CDR1 and CDR2 sequences are SGHTA and FQGTGA. The CDR3 has 13 residues.

This chain joins TRBV2 and TRBJ2-7, with D hard to call. Trimming cost V 5 bases and J 8 bases, with 10 bases left between them. The CDR3 spans 11 residues. Germline-derived CDR1 and CDR2 are SNHLY and FYNNEI. The chain's CDR3 is CASSSRDKQYF. The CDR3 DNA reads TGTGCCAGCAGTAGTCGCGACAAGCAGTACTTC.

This clone showed up just once. V is TRBV7-2 and J is TRBJ2-5; 7 nucleotides match TRBD1. The trim removed 4 bases at V and 2 bases at J, leaving 7 bases unmatched. The CDR3 loop spans 15 amino acids. CDR1 is SGHTA and CDR2 is FQGNSA in the germline V gene. CDR3 residues: CASSSPGQAQETQYF. The CDR3 nucleotides read TGTGCCAGCAGCTCCCCCGGACAGGCTCAAGAGACCCAGTACTTC.

This sequence joins TRBV27 and TRBJ1-1; tentatively, D is TRBD1 (5 bases). CDR1 and CDR2 (germline): MNHEY, SMNVEV (reference sequence). Trimming removed 7 bases at V and 1 base at J, with 13 bases between. The CDR3 sequence is 14 residues long. CDR3 residues: CASTGGGWNTEAFF. The CDR3, as DNA: TGTGCCAGCACAGGCGGGGGTTGGAACACTGAAGCTTTCTTT.

This sequence joins TRBV27 and TRBJ2-7, with a tentative D call TRBD2 (5 bases). The CDR3 is made up of 13 amino acids. V lost 2 bases to trimming and J lost 2 bases, with 7 bases between them. The germline V gene has CDR1 MNHEY and CDR2 SMNVEV (reference sequence). The CDR3 region has the DNA TGTGCCAGCAGTTTACTGGGAGCCTACGAGCAGTACTTC. Residues: CASSLLGAYEQYF.

This clone was counted once. V usage is TRBV9 and J usage is TRBJ2-3; 11 bases fit TRBD2. This CDR3 has 16 residues. Looked up from germline, CDR1 is SGDLS and CDR2 is YYNGEE. V dropped 4 bases and J dropped 4; count of bases not matched to a gene: 8. This CDR3 reads CASSLTTSGVADTQYF. The CDR3 region has the DNA TGTGCCAGCAGCCTAACGACTAGCGGGGTGGCAGATACGCAGTATTTT.

This clone was detected only once. The rearrangement uses TRBV5-1 and TRBJ1-1; 8 bases map to TRBD1. Per the germline V gene, CDR1 is SGHRS and CDR2 is YFSETQ. V trimming: 1 base; J trimming: 6 bases; junction bases outside the gene matches: 2. This CDR3 has 13 residues. CDR3 sequence: CASSLRDRSEAFF. The CDR3 bases are TGCGCCAGCAGCTTGAGGGACAGGTCTGAAGCTTTCTTT.

V is TRBV5-1 and J is TRBJ2-5; TRBD2 matches at 8 bases. CDR1 is SGHRS and CDR2 is YFSETQ in the germline V gene. V lost 3 bases and J lost 5; bases outside the gene matches: 6. The CDR3 contains 14 residues. DNA for the CDR3: TGCGCCAGCAGCTCCAAAGCGGGGGTGGAGACCCAGTACTTC. Its translation: CASSSKAGVETQYF. The full variable domain, completed using reference TRBV5-1 and TRBJ2-5, is KAGVTQTPRYLIKTRGQQVTLSCSPISGHRSVSWYQQTPGQGLQFLFEYFSETQRNKGNFPGRFSGRQFSNSRSEMNVSTLELGDSALYLCASSSKAGVETQYFGPGTRLLVL.

The V gene is TRBV10-3, the J gene TRBJ2-2, with 7 nucleotides matching TRBD1. J lost 3 bases, V lost 8 bases, and 6 bases had no gene match. CDR3 length: 14 residues. CDR1 is ENHRY, CDR2 SYGVKD, per germline. The CDR3 is CAIRQGGDTGELFF. CDR3 nucleotides: TGTGCCATCCGACAGGGCGGTGACACCGGGGAGCTGTTTTTT.

V gene TRBV19 combines with J gene TRBJ1-2; a weak D match, TRBD1 (5 bases). Germline V gene data show CDR1 as LNHDA and CDR2 as SQIVND (reference sequence). The CDR3 is made up of 14 amino acids. The V and J ends lost 5 bases and 2 bases respectively, with 12 bases between them. The CDR3: CASSSQGSNYGYTF. As DNA, the CDR3 is TGTGCCAGTAGTTCTCAGGGTTCCAACTATGGCTACACCTTC.

The rearrangement uses TRBV7-6 and TRBJ2-7; 7 positions match TRBD1. The CDR3 is made up of 13 amino acids. The V gene's germline CDR1 is SGHVS and CDR2 FNYEAQ. The junction had 4 bases not matched to a gene; V was cut back by 2 bases and J by 6 bases. The CDR3 nucleotides are TGTGCCAGCAGCTTACCAGGGGGAAGCGAGCAGTACTTC. This translates into CASSLPGGSEQYF. The whole variable domain, filled in from reference TRBV7-6 and TRBJ2-7, reads GAGVSQSPRYKVTKRGQDVALRCDPISGHVSLYWYRQALGQGPEFLTYFNYEAQQDKSGLPNDRFSAERPEGSISTLTIQRTEQRDSAMYRCASSLPGGSEQYFGPGTRLTVT.

The chain joins TRBV10-1 to TRBJ2-3; D might be TRBD2 (7 bases). V shed 6 bases and J shed 2 bases, with 12 bases lying between them. CDR3 length: 14 residues. CDR1 and CDR2 from the germline V gene are WNHNN and SYGVQD (reference sequence). CDR3 DNA sequence: TGCGCCAGCAGCCTCGGGGGGCCCACAGATACGCAGTATTTT. As protein: CASSLGGPTDTQYF.

The chain has TRBV27 and TRBJ2-7, with a possible D match to TRBD2 (7 bases). The CDR3 runs 15 residues. V was clipped by 4 bases and J by 1 base, with 14 bases between them. Per the germline V gene, CDR1 is MNHEY and CDR2 is SMNVEV (reference sequence). The CDR3 region has the DNA TGTGCCAGCAGTTCCGACGGGGGGCCGTCCTACGAGCAGTACTTC. Translating it yields CASSSDGGPSYEQYF.

The genes are TRBV9 and TRBJ2-7; 12 bases line up with TRBD2. This CDR3 is built from 16 residues. V lost 4 bases and J lost 3; bases outside the gene matches: 8. Germline CDR1 reads SGDLS; CDR2 reads YYNGEE. The CDR3 DNA reads TGTGCCAGCAGCCTACGACTAGCGGGGGCTATCTACGAGCAGTACTTC. It translates to CASSLRLAGAIYEQYF.

The chain joins TRBV7-3 to TRBJ2-5; TRBD1 might be the D (6 bases). With 5 bases removed from V and 2 bases from J, the gap between germline ends came to 18 bases. The CDR3 spans 16 residues. In germline, CDR1 is SGHTA, CDR2 FQGTGA. The CDR3 bases are TGTGCCAGCAGCAAGCAAGGGGGTGAGGGACAAGAGACCCAGTACTTC. It codes for CASSKQGGEGQETQYF.

This rearrangement joins TRBV10-3 to TRBJ2-3; the D gene is possibly TRBD1 (5 bases). This CDR3 spans 14 amino acids. Germline assignment: CDR1 ENHRY and CDR2 SYGVKD. V was trimmed by 6 bases and J by 2 bases, leaving 12 bases between them. In DNA, the CDR3 is TGTGCCATCAGGGGGCGCTCAGACACAGATACGCAGTATTTT. Translating it yields CAIRGRSDTDTQYF.